This entry features one T cell receptor beta chain sequence. The antigen remains undetermined. The study sampled nominally healthy donors, though unrecorded immune exposures were likely. Germline trimming cut 6 bases from V and 8 bases from J; bases unmatched to any gene: 8. The CDR3 extends over 13 amino acids. The germline V gene encodes CDR1 LNHDA and CDR2 SQIVND (reference sequence). Researchers ran the PCR with 60 Vbeta and 13 Jbeta primers. Profiling relied on immunoSEQ multiplex PCR, and the TCRdb table lists in-frame clones only, not all of them. Here the sample spans about 190,000 clones, around 85% being singletons. This sample is drawn from a study of cytomegalovirus exposure and HLA in healthy donors. About the study: Among roughly 190 million T cells, an earlier analysis found about 110 million unique TCR beta sequences.

Study-wide results and limits: Across donors, presence/absence analyses took sequencing depth to be roughly uniform.

The rearrangement links TRBV19 to TRBJ1-2; 8 bases align to TRBD1. The clonotype comes from a middle-aged man in good health and CMV-seropositive. Material for sequencing was PBMCs. CDR3 sequence reads: CASRLLQGGGYTF. The CDR3 nucleotides read TGTGCCAGTAGATTACTACAGGGGGGGGGCTACACCTTC.